The 4 T cell receptor beta chains listed next were all sequenced from one sample in a study of cytotoxic CD8 clonotypes in ibrutinib-treated CLL (dated by TCRdb to the early 2020s). Library method: the immunoSEQ multiplex PCR assay. TCRdb stores this immuneACCESS table with in-frame sequences only. Part of the clones is absent; in the studies checked, under half of the shortfall reflects unresolved V genes, and no reason is known for the rest. This sample has some 150,000 clones in its table, and 70% to 85% of those were observed once. Approximately 27% of the sample lies in the top ten. Sample time point, as interpreted from the label and publication: 12 to 13 months on ibrutinib. The sample in question was PBMCs, obtained after 12 months of ibrutinib treatment. These receptors all come from a human donor with chronic lymphocytic leukemia.

The chain links TRBV7-9 to TRBJ1-4, with 9 nucleotides matching TRBD1. The trim removed 5 bases at V and 6 bases at J, leaving 7 bases unmatched. Germline CDR1 is SEHNR and CDR2 is FQNEAQ (reference sequence). The CDR3 loop spans 15 amino acids. The CDR3 nucleotides read TGTGCCAGCAGCCGCCGGACAGGGGTCGATGAAAAACTGTTTTTT. Translation gives CASSRRTGVDEKLFF.

This chain joins TRBV9 and TRBJ2-5; TRBD2 matches 11 bases. V shed 0 bases, J shed 5 bases, and the junction held 6 bases outside the gene matches. Looked up from germline, CDR1 is SGDLS and CDR2 is YYNGEE. The CDR3 is made up of 16 amino acids. The CDR3 coding sequence is TGTGCCAGCAGCGTAGGAGCTAGCGGGGGGTTCGAGACCCAGTACTTC. This translates into CASSVGASGGFETQYF.

Many counts were recorded for this clone. V usage is TRBV25-1 and J usage is TRBJ2-2; 8 nucleotides match TRBD2. CDR3 size: 14 residues. Germline CDR1 is MGHDK and CDR2 is SYGVNS. V trimming: 6 bases; J trimming: 6 bases; junction bases outside the gene matches: 6. The CDR3 DNA reads TGTGCCAGCAGATTAGGAGCGGGAGCCGGGGAGCTGTTTTTT. Its translation is CASRLGAGAGELFF.

This clone has a handful of counts. The chain employs TRBV30 and TRBJ1-5; tentative D call: TRBD1 (5 bases). Trimming took off 3 bases at V and 7 bases at J, with 16 bases between the two ends. The CDR3 has 14 residues. Germline CDR1 is GTSNPN and CDR2 is SVGIG (reference sequence). CDR3 region: CAWSGSRGPQPQHF. The CDR3 DNA follows: TGTGCCTGGAGCGGGAGTAGGGGACCCCAGCCCCAGCATTTT.